The T cell receptor (beta chain) under discussion was sequenced for a study of blood T cells in healthy people across ages. Each donor supplied roughly 9.2 milliliters of peripheral blood. Findings of the study overall: TCR beta diversity tracked closely with naive T cell percentage.

The use of a sample-barcoded 5' primer and a J-beta primer mix characterized a second PCR of 7 to 11 cycles. TCRdb re-derived calls from the 5' RACE reads in MiXCR, one entry per CDR3 protein. This table has about 1.6 million distinct CDR3 sequences, about 35% appearing once. The CDR3 is made up of 14 amino acids. The germline V gene encodes CDR1 MNHNS and CDR2 SASEGT. Between the trimmed V and J ends, which lost 6 bases and 5 bases, there was a span of 17 bases. This clonotype was seen a handful of times. Antigen: not known. The specimen was blood. J is TRBJ2-7 and V is TRBV6-1; weak D call: TRBD1 (6 bases). This sequence originates from a woman aged 25 to 39 in good health. Here the CDR3 reads CASRLKGDSNEQYF. CDR3 coding DNA: TGTGCCAGCAGACTCAAGGGGGATTCCAACGAGCAGTACTTC.